This entry features one T cell receptor beta chain sequence. Treatment indicated: over 15 received Ad26.COV2.S at low or high dose, single or two shots; 5 received placebo; per-sample allocation not given. At day 63 after the first vaccine or placebo injection, samples were drawn. CDR1 is SNHLY and CDR2 is FYNNEI in the germline V gene. V lost 7 bases and J 0 bases, leaving 12 bases between the germline ends. This CDR3 comprises 14 residues. The sample originates from a study of Ad26.COV2.S vaccination and SARS-CoV-2 variants. For the study at large: Ad26.COV2.S, an intramuscular injection, was given once or twice 56 days apart.

The protocol was immunoSEQ multiplex PCR, while the TCRdb copy is restricted to in-frame clones and leaves out a portion. The sample includes around 400,000 clones, 80% to 95% seen only once; the top ten take over 9%. This clonotype was obtained from a person between 18 and 65 years old who received the Ad26.COV2.S COVID-19 vaccine or a placebo. J is TRBJ1-2 and V is TRBV2; unclear D gene. Sequenced here: peripheral blood, sampled in a trial of Ad26.COV2.S vaccine versus placebo. The CDR3, as DNA: TGTGCCAGCACCCAACAAAGTACTAACTATGGCTACACCTTC. Its protein is CASTQQSTNYGYTF.